This entry concerns a single T cell receptor beta chain. The antigen is unknown. Genomic DNA per cell subset filled all wells of several immunoSEQ plates. TCRdb keeps only in-frame clones here, not all; method: immunoSEQ multiplex PCR. The table includes about 340,000 clones, about 70% detected once. This sample stems from a study of shared clonotypes between healthy human individuals. Whole-study findings and limits: An effect of sequencing depth on clonotype sharing among donors was expected.

The CDR3 has 15 amino acids. Germline V gives CDR1 SGHAT, CDR2 FQDESV (reference sequence). Trimming shortened V by 1 base and J by 5 bases, and 14 bases separated the two germline ends. Sequenced: memory CD4+ T cells sorted from blood. Subset noted: CD45RA-negative fraction. The origin of this receptor is a man aged 25 to 40 in good health. This sequence joins TRBV11-1 and TRBJ1-1; D call uncertain. CDR3 amino acids: CASSLDVTPLTEAFF. The CDR3 DNA is TGTGCCAGCAGCTTAGACGTCACTCCGTTAACTGAAGCTTTCTTT.